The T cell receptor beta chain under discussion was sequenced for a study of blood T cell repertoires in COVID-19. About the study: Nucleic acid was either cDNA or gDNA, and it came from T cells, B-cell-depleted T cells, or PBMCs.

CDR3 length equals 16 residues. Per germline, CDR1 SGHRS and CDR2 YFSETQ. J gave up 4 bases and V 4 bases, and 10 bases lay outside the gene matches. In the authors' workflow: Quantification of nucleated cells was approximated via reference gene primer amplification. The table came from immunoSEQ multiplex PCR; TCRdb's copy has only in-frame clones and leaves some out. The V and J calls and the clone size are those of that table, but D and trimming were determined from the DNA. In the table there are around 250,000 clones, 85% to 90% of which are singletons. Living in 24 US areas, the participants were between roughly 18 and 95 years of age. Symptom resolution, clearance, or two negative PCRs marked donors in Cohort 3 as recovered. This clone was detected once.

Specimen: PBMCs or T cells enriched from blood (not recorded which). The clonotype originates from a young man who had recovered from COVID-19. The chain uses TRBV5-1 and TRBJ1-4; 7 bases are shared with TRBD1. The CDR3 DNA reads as TGCGCCAGCAGCGGGGGACAGCAAGCTAGTAATGAAAAACTGTTTTTT. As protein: CASSGGQQASNEKLFF.